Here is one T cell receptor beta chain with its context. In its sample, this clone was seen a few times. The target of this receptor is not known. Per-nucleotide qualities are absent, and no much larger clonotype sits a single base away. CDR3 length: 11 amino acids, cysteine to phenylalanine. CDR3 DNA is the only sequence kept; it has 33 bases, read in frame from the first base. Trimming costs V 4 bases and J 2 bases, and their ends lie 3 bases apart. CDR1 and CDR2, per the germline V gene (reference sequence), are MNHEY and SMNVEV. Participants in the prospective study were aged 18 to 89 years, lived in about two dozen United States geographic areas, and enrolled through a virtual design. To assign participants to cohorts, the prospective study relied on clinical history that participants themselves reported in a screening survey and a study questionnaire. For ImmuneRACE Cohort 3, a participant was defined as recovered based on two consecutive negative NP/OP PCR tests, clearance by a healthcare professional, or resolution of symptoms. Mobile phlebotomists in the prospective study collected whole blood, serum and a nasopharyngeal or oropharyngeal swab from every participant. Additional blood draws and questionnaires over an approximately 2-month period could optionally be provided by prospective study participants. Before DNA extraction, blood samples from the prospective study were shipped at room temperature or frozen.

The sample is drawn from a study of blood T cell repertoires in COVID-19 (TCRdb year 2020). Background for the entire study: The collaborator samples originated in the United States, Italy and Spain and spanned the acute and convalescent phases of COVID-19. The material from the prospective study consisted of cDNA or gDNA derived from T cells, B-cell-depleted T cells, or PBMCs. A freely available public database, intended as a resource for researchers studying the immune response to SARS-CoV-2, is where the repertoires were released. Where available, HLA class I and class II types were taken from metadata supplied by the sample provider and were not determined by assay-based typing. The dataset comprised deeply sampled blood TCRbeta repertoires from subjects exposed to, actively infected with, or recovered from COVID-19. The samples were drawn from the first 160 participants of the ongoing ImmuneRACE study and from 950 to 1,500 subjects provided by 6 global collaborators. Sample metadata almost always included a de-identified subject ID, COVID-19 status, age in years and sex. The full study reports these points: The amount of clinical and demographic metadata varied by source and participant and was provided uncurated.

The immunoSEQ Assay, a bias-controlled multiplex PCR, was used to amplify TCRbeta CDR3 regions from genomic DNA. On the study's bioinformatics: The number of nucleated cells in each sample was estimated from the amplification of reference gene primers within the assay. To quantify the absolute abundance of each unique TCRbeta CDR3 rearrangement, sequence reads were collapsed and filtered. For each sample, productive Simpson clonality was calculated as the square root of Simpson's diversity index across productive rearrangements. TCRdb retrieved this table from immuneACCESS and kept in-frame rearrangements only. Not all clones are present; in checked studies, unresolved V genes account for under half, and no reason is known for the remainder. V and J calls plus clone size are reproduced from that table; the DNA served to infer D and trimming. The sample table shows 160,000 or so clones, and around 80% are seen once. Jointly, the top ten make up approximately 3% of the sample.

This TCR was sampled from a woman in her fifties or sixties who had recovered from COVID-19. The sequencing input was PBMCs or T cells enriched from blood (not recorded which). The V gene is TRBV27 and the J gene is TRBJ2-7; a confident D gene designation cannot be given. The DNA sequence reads TGTGCCAGCAGTTCCGCCTACGAGCAGTACTTC. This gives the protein CASSSAYEQYF.